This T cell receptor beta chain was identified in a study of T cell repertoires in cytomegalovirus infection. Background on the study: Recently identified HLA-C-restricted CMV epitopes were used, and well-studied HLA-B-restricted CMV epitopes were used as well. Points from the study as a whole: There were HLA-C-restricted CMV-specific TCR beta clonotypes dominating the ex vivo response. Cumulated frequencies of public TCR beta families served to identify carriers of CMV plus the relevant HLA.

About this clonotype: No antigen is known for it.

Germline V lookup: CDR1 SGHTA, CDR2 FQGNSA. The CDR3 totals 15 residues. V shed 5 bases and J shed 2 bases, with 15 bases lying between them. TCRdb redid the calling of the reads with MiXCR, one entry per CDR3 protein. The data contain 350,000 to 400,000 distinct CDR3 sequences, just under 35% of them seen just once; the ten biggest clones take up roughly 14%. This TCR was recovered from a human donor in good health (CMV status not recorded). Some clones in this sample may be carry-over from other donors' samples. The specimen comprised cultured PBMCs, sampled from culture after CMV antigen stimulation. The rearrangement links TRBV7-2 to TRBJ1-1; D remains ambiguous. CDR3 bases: TGTGCCAGCAGCGCCCAAGGATTGGGAAACACTGAAGCTTTCTTT. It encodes CASSAQGLGNTEAFF.